What follows are 20 T cell receptor beta chains derived from one specimen sequenced in a study of identical twins. MiXCR was run by TCRdb on the 5' RACE reads, yielding one entry per CDR3 protein. This table holds approximately 220,000 distinct CDR3 sequences, 7.5% found once. These data were also filed under a second study, of yellow fever vaccine responses in identical twins.

The material sequenced was memory (CD45RO+) T cells sorted from blood. Source of these receptors: a woman between 18 and 30 years old in good health.

The chain uses TRBV2 and TRBJ2-5; D is perhaps TRBD2 (6 bases). The germline V gene encodes CDR1 SNHLY and CDR2 FYNNEI. This CDR3 spans 15 amino acids. Trimming stripped 6 bases from V and 1 base from J, with 15 bases between. CDR3 region: CASRGAGATQETQYF. The DNA of the CDR3 is TGTGCCAGCAGAGGAGCGGGCGCGACCCAAGAGACCCAGTACTTC.

This clonotype showed up just a few times. V and J are TRBV5-1 and TRBJ2-1; D not resolved. CDR1 and CDR2 from the germline V gene are SGHRS and YFSETQ. This CDR3 has 17 residues. V was shortened by 4 bases and J by 2 bases, with 19 bases between the two germline ends. The CDR3 coding sequence is TGCGCCAGCAGCCCCACGGGCATGGGGTTTACCTACAATGAGCAGTTCTTC. Its protein product is CASSPTGMGFTYNEQFF.

This clonotype was seen at least ten times. This chain connects TRBV24-1 to TRBJ1-4, with a possible D match to TRBD1 (6 bases). Germline CDR1 is KGHDR and CDR2 is SFDVKD. The CDR3 consists of 20 residues. The ends were cut back, 4 bases at V and 11 bases at J, with 34 bases in the middle. CDR3 coding DNA: TGTGCCACCAGTGAATCCCGATTGCCGGAGTCGGGCCGAAGGAGGGGGAAACTGTTTTTT. It specifies CATSESRLPESGRRRGKLFF.

V usage is TRBV11-2 and J usage is TRBJ2-2, with 14 nucleotides matching TRBD2. Germline-derived CDR1 and CDR2 are SGHAT and FQNNGV. The ends lost 4 bases at V and 6 bases at J; junction bases unmatched: 10. This CDR3 is built from 18 residues. CDR3 residues: CASSSSRLAGGPSGELFF. The CDR3 DNA reads as TGTGCCAGCAGCTCCAGCCGACTAGCGGGAGGGCCCTCCGGGGAGCTGTTTTTT.

This clonotype was picked up a small number of times. The CDR3: CASSLARRQGGSDTQYF. CDR3 DNA: TGTGCCAGCAGCTTAGCTCGTCGACAAGGAGGGTCAGATACGCAGTATTTT. The chain combines TRBV7-9 with TRBJ2-3; tentatively, D is TRBD2 (6 bases). The CDR3 sequence is 17 residues long. V lost 0 bases, J lost 4 bases, and 17 bases lay in between. CDR1 and CDR2 (germline): SEHNR, FQNEAQ (reference sequence).

This clonotype has a count of ten or more. The chain uses TRBV10-3 and TRBJ2-1; 10 nucleotides match TRBD2. J lost 7 bases, V lost 5 bases, and 8 bases had no gene match. Germline values: CDR1 ENHRY, CDR2 SYGVKD. There are 15 residues in the CDR3. The CDR3 region is CAISSSGGASNEQFF. In DNA form, the CDR3 reads TGTGCCATCAGTTCGAGCGGGGGGGCCTCGAATGAGCAGTTCTTC.

The chain carries TRBV21-1 and TRBJ2-1; the D segment call TRBD2 is taken from the table without a DNA check. TRBV21-1 is annotated as a pseudogene. The CDR3 loop spans 16 amino acids. CDR3 in amino acids: CASSQRLAGAYNEQFF. The CDR3 region has the DNA TGTGCCAGCAGCCAACGACTAGCGGGAGCCTACAATGAGCAGTTCTTC.

As for this clonotype: A read error is possible here, since a much larger clone lies one base away. J is TRBJ2-3 and V is TRBV6-5, with D unresolved. Trimming left V 6 bases short and J 5 bases short, with 6 bases between. CDR1 is MNHEY and CDR2 is SVGAGI in the germline V gene. The CDR3 spans 11 residues. The CDR3 protein is CASSYRDTQYF. CDR3 bases: TGTGCCAGCAGCTACAGAGATACGCAGTATTTT.

This clonotype was seen at least ten times. The rearrangement uses TRBV11-2 and TRBJ1-2, with 12 bases matching TRBD1. The CDR3 sequence is 15 residues long. V lost 5 bases to trimming and J lost 2 bases; unmatched junction nucleotides: 3. CDR1 is SGHAT, CDR2 FQNNGV, per germline. The CDR3 loop is CASSPGQGANYGYTF. The CDR3 DNA reads as TGTGCCAGCAGCCCGGGACAGGGGGCCAACTATGGCTACACCTTC.

This clonotype was detected only a few times. This chain links TRBV5-1 with TRBJ2-2; D is perhaps TRBD1 or TRBD2 (5 bases each). The ends were cut back, 4 bases at V and 4 bases at J, with 11 bases in the middle. The CDR3 consists of 14 residues. The germline CDR1 and CDR2 sequences are SGHRS and YFSETQ. CDR3 region: CASSLGPSTGELFF. Here the CDR3 DNA reads TGCGCCAGCAGCCTGGGACCGAGCACCGGGGAGCTGTTTTTT.

The chain uses TRBV28 and TRBJ1-1, with 7 bases that match TRBD1. Germline CDR1 MDHEN, CDR2 SYDVKM. The CDR3 covers 16 residues. V was clipped by 1 base and J by 0 bases; unmatched bases: 5. DNA of the CDR3: TGTGCCAGCAGTTTATCCAGGGGGATTATGAACACTGAAGCTTTCTTT. As protein: CASSLSRGIMNTEAFF.

This clonotype was seen ten or more times. The gene calls are TRBV7-2 and TRBJ2-4, with TRBD1 matching over 10 bases. The germline gives CDR1 SGHTA, CDR2 FQGNSA. The CDR3 sequence is 12 residues long. V trimming: 5 bases; J trimming: 15 bases; junction bases outside the gene matches: 7. DNA of the CDR3: TGTGCCAGCAGCAGAGGGACAGGGGAGGTGTACTTC. Translating it yields CASSRGTGEVYF.

The chain carries TRBV18 and TRBJ1-1; 9 bases align to TRBD1. Germline assignment: CDR1 KGHSH and CDR2 LQKENI. This CDR3 contains 17 residues. Trimming at V came to 4 bases and at J to 5 bases, leaving 14 bases not matched to a gene. The CDR3 is CASSQPTGGSMGTEAFF. The CDR3 DNA sequence: TGTGCCAGCTCACAACCAACAGGGGGCTCGATGGGGACTGAAGCTTTCTTT. The full variable domain, rest sourced from reference TRBV18 and TRBJ1-1, is NAGVMQNPRHLVRRRGQEARLRCSPMKGHSHVYWYRQLPEEGLKFMVYLQKENIIDESGMPKERFSAEFPKEGPSILRIQQVVRGDSAAYFCASSQPTGGSMGTEAFFGQGTRLTVV.

The sample holds many counts of this clonotype. The CDR3: CATSDSTGLASGELFF. As DNA, the CDR3 is TGTGCCACCAGTGATTCGACAGGGTTGGCGTCCGGGGAGCTGTTTTTT. The chain links TRBV24-1 to TRBJ2-2, with 7 bases lining up with TRBD1. This CDR3 spans 16 amino acids. From germline, CDR1 is KGHDR and CDR2 SFDVKD. V lost 2 bases, J lost 6 bases, and 8 bases stayed unmatched.

There are many counts of this clonotype. The rearrangement joins TRBV20-1 to TRBJ1-1; unclear D gene. CDR1 and CDR2 from the germline V gene are DFQATT and SNEGSKA (reference sequence). The CDR3 consists of 8 residues. V shed 4 bases and J shed 11 bases, with 5 bases lying between them. CDR3 protein: CSANPAFF. The CDR3 DNA follows: TGCAGTGCTAATCCCGCTTTCTTT.

This clonotype has more than one count but fewer than ten. The chain employs TRBV7-2 and TRBJ2-7; D remains ambiguous. CDR1 and CDR2 from the germline V gene are SGHTA and FQGNSA. The CDR3 spans 13 residues. The germline V and J ends were trimmed by 0 bases and 2 bases, with 5 bases remaining between them. The CDR3 nucleotides are TGTGCCAGCAGCTTAGCACAAACCTACGAGCAGTACTTC. It codes for CASSLAQTYEQYF.

The chain recombines TRBV20-1 with TRBJ2-7; possibly TRBD1 for D (5 bases). The CDR3 runs to 11 residues. The V gene lost 6 bases and the J gene lost 6 bases, with 12 bases spanning the gap. Germline CDR1 DFQATT, CDR2 SNEGSKA (reference sequence). CDR3 loop: CSATDSAEQYF. CDR3 sequence (DNA): TGCAGTGCAACAGACAGTGCCGAGCAGTACTTC.

This clonotype was seen more than once but under ten times. CDR3 sequence reads: CATSVTGGDQPQHF. CDR3 DNA sequence: TGTGCCACCAGCGTGACAGGGGGGGATCAGCCCCAGCATTTT. The V gene is TRBV15, the J gene TRBJ1-5, with 9 bases aligning to TRBD1. Germline loops: CDR1 LNHNV, CDR2 YYDKDF (reference sequence). The length of the CDR3 is 14 residues. V dropped 5 bases and J dropped 5; count of bases not matched to a gene: 4. Full variable domain (outside the CDR3, taken from reference TRBV15 and TRBJ1-5): DAMVIQNPRYQVTQFGKPVTLSCSQTLNHNVMYWYQQKSSQAPKLLFHYYDKDFNNEADTPDNFQSRRPNTSFCFLDIRSPGLGDTAMYLCATSVTGGDQPQHFGDGTRLSIL.

This clonotype occurred many times. The chain carries TRBV29-1 and TRBJ2-2; no reliable D call. Trimming took 3 bases from V and 1 from J, leaving 9 bases between them. Germline CDR1 SQVTM, CDR2 ANQGSEA. This CDR3 is 14 amino acids long. The CDR3 coding sequence is TGCAGCGTTGAGGTCCGCCGGAACACCGGGGAGCTGTTTTTT. Translating gives CSVEVRRNTGELFF.

Here the CDR3 reads CASKESAGSAGYF. CDR3 nucleotide sequence: TGTGCCAGCAAAGAGTCAGCGGGTAGCGCCGGGTACTTC. The chain combines TRBV6-1 with TRBJ2-5, with a possible D match to TRBD2 (6 bases). The CDR3 consists of 13 residues. V lost 7 bases to trimming and J lost 13 bases, with 22 bases between them. Per germline, CDR1 MNHNS and CDR2 SASEGT.